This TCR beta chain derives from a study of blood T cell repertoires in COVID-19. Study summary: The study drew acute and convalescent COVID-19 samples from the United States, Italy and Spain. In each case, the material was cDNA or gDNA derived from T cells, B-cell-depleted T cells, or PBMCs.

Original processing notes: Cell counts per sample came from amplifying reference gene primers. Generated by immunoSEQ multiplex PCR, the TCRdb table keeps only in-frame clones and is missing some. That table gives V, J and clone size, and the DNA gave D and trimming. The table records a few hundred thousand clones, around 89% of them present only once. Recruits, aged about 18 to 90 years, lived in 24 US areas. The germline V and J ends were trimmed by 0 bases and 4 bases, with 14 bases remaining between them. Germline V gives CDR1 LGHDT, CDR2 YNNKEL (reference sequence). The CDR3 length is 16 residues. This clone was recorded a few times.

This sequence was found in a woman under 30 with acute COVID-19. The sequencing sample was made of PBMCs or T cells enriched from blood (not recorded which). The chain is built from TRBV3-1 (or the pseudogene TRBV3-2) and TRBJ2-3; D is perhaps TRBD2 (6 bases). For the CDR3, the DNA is TGTGCCAGCAGCCAAGATGGGTGGAGGGGACCAGATACGCAGTATTTT. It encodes CASSQDGWRGPDTQYF.